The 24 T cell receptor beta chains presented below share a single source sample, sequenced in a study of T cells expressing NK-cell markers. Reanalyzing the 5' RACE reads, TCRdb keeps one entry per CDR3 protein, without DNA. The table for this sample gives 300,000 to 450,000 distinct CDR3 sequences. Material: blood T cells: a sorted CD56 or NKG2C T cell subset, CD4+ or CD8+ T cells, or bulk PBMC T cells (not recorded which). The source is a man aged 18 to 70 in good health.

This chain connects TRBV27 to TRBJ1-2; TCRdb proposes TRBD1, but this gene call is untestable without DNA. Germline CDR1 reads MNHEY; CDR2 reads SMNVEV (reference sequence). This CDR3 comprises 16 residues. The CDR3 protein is CASSLRGPPLNYGYTF.

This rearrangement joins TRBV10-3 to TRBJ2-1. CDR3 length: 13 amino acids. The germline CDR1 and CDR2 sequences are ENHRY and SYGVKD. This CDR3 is CAIREFAYNEQFF.

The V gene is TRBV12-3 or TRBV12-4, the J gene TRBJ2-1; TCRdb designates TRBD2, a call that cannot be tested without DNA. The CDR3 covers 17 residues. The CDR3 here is CASSSSRLAGAYNEQFF.

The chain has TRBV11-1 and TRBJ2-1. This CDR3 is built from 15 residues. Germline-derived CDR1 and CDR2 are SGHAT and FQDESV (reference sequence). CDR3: CASSLRGPNYNEQFF. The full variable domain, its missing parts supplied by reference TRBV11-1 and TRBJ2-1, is EAEVAQSPRYKITEKSQAVAFWCDPISGHATLYWYRQILGQGPELLVQFQDESVVDDSQLPKDRFSAERLKGVDSTLKIQPAELGDSAMYLCASSLRGPNYNEQFFGPGTRLTVL.

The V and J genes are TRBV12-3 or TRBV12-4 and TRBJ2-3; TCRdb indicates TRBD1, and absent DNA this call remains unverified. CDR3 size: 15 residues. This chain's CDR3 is CASSNRQLSTDTQYF.

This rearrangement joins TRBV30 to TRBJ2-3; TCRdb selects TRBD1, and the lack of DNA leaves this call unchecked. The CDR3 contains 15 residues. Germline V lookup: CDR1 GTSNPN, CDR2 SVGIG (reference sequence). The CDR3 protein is CAWSVGGGAADTQYF. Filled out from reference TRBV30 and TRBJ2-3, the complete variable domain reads SQTIHQWPATLVQPVGSPLSLECTVEGTSNPNLYWYRQAAGRGLQLLFYSVGIGQISSEVPQNLSASRPQDRQFILSSKKLLLSDSGFYLCAWSVGGGAADTQYFGPGTRLTVL.

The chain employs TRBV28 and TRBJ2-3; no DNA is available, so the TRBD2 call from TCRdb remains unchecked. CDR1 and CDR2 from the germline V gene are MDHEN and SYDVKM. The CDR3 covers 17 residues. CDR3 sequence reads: CASSPPPAGGATDTQYF.

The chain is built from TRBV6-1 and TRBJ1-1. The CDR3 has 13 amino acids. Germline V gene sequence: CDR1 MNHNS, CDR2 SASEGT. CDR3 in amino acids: CASSRTLNTEAFF.

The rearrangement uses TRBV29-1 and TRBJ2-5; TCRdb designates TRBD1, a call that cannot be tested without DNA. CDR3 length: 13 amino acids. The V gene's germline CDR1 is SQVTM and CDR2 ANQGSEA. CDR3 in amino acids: CSVDRGQRQAQYF. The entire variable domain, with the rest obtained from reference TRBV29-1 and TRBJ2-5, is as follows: SAVISQKPSRDICQRGTSLTIQCQVDSQVTMMFWYRQQPGQSLTLIATANQGSEATYESGFVIDKFPISRPNLTFSTLTVSNMSPEDSSIYLCSVDRGQRQAQYFGPGTRLLVL.

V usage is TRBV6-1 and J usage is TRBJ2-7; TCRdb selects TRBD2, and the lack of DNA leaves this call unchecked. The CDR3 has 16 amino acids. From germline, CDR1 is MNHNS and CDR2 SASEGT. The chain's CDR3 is CASSEALAGRNYEQYF.

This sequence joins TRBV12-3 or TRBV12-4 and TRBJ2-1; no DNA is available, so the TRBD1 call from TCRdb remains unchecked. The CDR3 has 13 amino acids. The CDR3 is CASSPYRGYEQFF.

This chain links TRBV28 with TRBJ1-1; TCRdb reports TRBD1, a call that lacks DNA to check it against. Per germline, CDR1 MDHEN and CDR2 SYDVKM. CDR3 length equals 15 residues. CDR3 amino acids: CASSPSRTGGTEAFF.

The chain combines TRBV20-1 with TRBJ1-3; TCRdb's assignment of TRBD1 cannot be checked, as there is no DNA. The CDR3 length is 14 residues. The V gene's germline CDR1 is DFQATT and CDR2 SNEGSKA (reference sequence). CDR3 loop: CSAEPGQDQNTIYF.

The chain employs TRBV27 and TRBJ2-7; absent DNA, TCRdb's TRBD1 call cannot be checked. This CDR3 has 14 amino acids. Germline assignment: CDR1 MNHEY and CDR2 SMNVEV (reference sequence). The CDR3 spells CASSSGTGPNEQYF.

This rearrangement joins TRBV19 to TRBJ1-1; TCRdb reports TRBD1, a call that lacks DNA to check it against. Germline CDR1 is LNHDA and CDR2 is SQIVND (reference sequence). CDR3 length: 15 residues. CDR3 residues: CASKRTGVSLTEAFF.

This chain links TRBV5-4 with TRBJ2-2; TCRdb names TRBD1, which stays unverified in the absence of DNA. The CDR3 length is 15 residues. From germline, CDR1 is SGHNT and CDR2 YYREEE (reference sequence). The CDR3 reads CASSPGQGRAGELFF.

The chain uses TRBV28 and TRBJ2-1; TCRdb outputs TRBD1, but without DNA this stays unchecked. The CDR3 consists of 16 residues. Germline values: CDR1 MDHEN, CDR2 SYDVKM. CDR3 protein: CASSLRSTRASSEQFF.

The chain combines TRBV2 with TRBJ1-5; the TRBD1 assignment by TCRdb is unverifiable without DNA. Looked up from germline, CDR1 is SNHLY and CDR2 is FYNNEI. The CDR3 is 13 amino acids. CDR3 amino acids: CASKGWENQPQHF. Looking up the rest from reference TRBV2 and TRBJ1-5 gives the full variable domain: EPEVTQTPSHQVTQMGQEVILRCVPISNHLYFYWYRQILGQKVEFLVSFYNNEISEKSEIFDDQFSVERPDGSNFTLKIRSTKLEDSAMYFCASKGWENQPQHFGDGTRLSIL.

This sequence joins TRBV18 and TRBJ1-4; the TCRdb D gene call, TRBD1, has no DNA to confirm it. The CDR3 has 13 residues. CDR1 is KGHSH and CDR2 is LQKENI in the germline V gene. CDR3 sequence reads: CASSPGTAEKLFF.

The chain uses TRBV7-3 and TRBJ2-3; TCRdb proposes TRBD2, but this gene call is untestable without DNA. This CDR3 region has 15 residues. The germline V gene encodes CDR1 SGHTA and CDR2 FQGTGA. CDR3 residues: CASSPSGLGTDTQYF.

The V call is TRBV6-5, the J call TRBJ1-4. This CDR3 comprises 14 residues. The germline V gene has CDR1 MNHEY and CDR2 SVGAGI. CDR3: CASSYKVGNEKLFF.

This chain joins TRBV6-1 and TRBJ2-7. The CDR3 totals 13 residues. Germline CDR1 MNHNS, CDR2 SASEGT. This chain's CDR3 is CASREFATYEQYF.

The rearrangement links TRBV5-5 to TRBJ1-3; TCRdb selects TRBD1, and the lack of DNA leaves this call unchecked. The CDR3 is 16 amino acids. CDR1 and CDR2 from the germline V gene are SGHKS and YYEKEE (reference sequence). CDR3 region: CASSHRDPFSGNTIYF.

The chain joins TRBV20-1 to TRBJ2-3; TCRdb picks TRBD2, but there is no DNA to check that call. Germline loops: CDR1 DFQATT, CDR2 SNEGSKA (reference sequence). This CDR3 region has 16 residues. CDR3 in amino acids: CSAGESGLAFPDTQYF.